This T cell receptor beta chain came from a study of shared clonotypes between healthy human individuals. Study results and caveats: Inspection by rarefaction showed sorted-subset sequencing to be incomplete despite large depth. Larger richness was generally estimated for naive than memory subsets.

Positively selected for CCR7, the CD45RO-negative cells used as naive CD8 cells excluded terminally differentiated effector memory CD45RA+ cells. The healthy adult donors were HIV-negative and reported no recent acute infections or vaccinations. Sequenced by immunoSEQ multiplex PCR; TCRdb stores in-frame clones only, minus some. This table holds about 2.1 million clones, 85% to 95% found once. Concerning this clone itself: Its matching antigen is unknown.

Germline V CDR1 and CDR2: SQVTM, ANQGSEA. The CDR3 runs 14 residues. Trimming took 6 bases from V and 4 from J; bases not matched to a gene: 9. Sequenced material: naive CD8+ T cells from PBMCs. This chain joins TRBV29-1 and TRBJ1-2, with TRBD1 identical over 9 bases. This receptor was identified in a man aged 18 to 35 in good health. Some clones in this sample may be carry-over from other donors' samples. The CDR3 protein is CSVPGDREFYGYTF. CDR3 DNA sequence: TGCAGCGTCCCAGGGGACAGGGAATTCTATGGCTACACCTTC.